A selection of T cell receptor beta chains follows, all from one sample in a study of T-cell memory formation after mild COVID-19. TCRdb used MiXCR to reprocess the 5' RACE reads, holding one entry per CDR3 protein. The data show hundreds of thousands of distinct CDR3 sequences, around 25% seen once. The source material was PBMCs or a T cell subset sorted from them (not recorded which). These receptors all stem from an adult woman who had mild COVID-19 (a few samples of this study predate the infection). Cell type and time point are not known. Each CDR3 is given with its conserved first and last residue. Fields, in order: clone size, D gene, J gene, V gene, CDR3 protein, CDR3 DNA. The D gene is left open where the match is weak. Expanded clones get a size class; other rows say once, few or many, or leave the size out.

NA	NA	TRBJ2-1	TRBV5-1	CASSFSRAADYNEQFF	TGCGCCAGCAGCTTCTCAAGGGCGGCAGATTACAATGAGCAGTTCTTC
few	NA	TRBJ1-6	TRBV7-9	CASSLALRDSPLHF	TGTGCCAGCAGCTTAGCGCTGAGGGATTCACCCCTCCACTTT
NA	NA	TRBJ2-7	TRBV7-2	CASSPGHCYEQYF	TGTGCCAGCAGCCCGGGACATTGCTACGAGCAGTACTTC
NA	NA	TRBJ2-7	TRBV6-7	CASSYSSTDSYEQYF	TGTGCCAGCAGTTACTCATCGACAGACTCCTACGAGCAGTACTTC
NA	NA	TRBJ1-1	TRBV7-3	CASSLLGSGTEAFF	TGTGCCAGCAGCTTATTGGGCAGTGGCACTGAAGCTTTCTTT
few	TRBD1	TRBJ2-7	TRBV5-6	CASSSNGQGFYEQYF	TGTGCCAGCAGCTCGAACGGACAGGGCTTCTACGAGCAGTACTTC
NA	TRBD1	TRBJ2-5	TRBV14	CASSLFGTGVGETQYF	TGTGCCAGCAGCCTTTTCGGGACAGGTGTGGGAGAGACCCAGTACTTC
few	NA	TRBJ2-1	TRBV18	CASSRTAGTNNEQFF	TGTGCCAGCTCACGTACTGCCGGGACGAATAATGAGCAGTTCTTC
few	TRBD2	TRBJ2-1	TRBV10-3	CAISEASGGLTNEQFF	TGTGCCATCAGTGAGGCGTCGGGGGGGCTGACCAATGAGCAGTTCTTC
NA	NA	TRBJ2-5	TRBV3-1	CASSQVQSTQYF	TGTGCCAGCAGCCAAGTTCAATCTACCCAGTACTTC
few	TRBD2	TRBJ2-2	TRBV6-4	CASSDGTSTGELFF	TGTGCCAGCAGTGACGGGACTAGCACCGGGGAGCTGTTTTTT
hyperexpanded	TRBD2	TRBJ2-1	TRBV5-1	CASSLAPLAGGYNEQFF	TGCGCCAGCAGCTTGGCCCCCCTAGCGGGGGGTTACAATGAGCAGTTCTTC
NA	TRBD2	TRBJ2-1	TRBV7-8	CASSFERGGPGNEQFF	TGTGCCAGCAGCTTCGAGCGGGGGGGCCCTGGGAATGAGCAGTTCTTC
NA	NA	TRBJ1-3	TRBV7-8	CASSRTSLRGSGNTIYF	TGTGCCAGCAGCCGGACATCCCTGAGGGGGTCTGGAAACACCATATATTTT
few	TRBD2	TRBJ2-5	TRBV24-1	CATSDPGGEETQYF	TGTGCCACCAGTGATCCGGGGGGTGAAGAGACCCAGTACTTC
NA	NA	TRBJ2-1	TRBV5-1	CATRTGSSYNEQFF	TGCGCCACCCGTACAGGAAGCTCCTACAATGAGCAGTTCTTC